This is a list of T cell receptor beta chains from one sample in a study of blood T cells in healthy people across ages. TCRdb recomputed calls from the 5' RACE reads with MiXCR, one row per CDR3 protein. The repertoire holds roughly 800,000 distinct CDR3 sequences, with 53% as singletons. Input material: blood. These receptors were taken from an older man in good health. CDR3s include the opening cysteine and the closing phenylalanine or tryptophan. The D gene is left open where the match is weak. A clone size is listed for some rows: how often the clone was seen (once, few, many), or a class if it is expanded.

D gene	clone size	V gene	J gene	CDR3 protein	CDR3 DNA
TRBD2	few	TRBV10-3	TRBJ2-1	CATRTSGYNEQFF	TGTGCCACCAGGACTAGCGGTTACAATGAGCAGTTCTTC
NA	few	TRBV21-1	TRBJ2-1	CASSKVGGRRGNEQFF	TGTGCCAGCAGCAAAGTCGGTGGGAGGAGAGGCAATGAGCAGTTCTTC
NA	NA	TRBV3-1	TRBJ1-5	CASSQELVQPQHF	TGTGCCAGCAGCCAAGAATTAGTCCAGCCCCAGCATTTT
TRBD1	NA	TRBV29-1	TRBJ2-1	CSVDRGEWEQFF	TGTAGCGTTGACAGGGGGGAGTGGGAGCAGTTCTTC
TRBD2	NA	TRBV4-1	TRBJ2-1	CASSQGVLAGQNEQFF	TGCGCCAGCAGCCAAGGGGTACTAGCGGGACAGAATGAGCAGTTCTTC
NA	NA	TRBV20-1	TRBJ1-5	CSARGRGGNQPQHF	TGCAGTGCTAGAGGAAGGGGAGGCAATCAGCCCCAGCATTTT
NA	few	TRBV7-2	TRBJ2-5	CASSIASVQETQYF	TGTGCCAGCAGCATTGCTAGCGTTCAAGAGACCCAGTACTTC
NA	once	TRBV29-1	TRBJ2-5	CSVGGFGVNGETQYF	TGCAGCGTTGGGGGGTTTGGCGTGAATGGGGAGACCCAGTACTTC
NA	NA	TRBV21-1	TRBJ1-1	CASSKDRGDTEAFF	TGTGCCAGCAGCAAAGACAGAGGGGACACTGAAGCTTTCTTT
TRBD1	few	TRBV29-1	TRBJ2-3	CSVVGRQGADRYAYF	TGCAGCGTCGTGGGGAGACAGGGGGCAGACAGATACGCGTATTTT
TRBD1	NA	TRBV12-3/TRBV12-4	TRBJ1-2	CASSPRTGDTNYGYTF	TGTGCCAGCAGTCCCCGGACAGGCGATACTAACTATGGCTACACCTTC
NA	NA	TRBV24-1	TRBJ2-7	CATSGVTGEQYF	TGTGCCACCAGTGGGGTGACTGGAGAGCAGTACTTC
NA	few	TRBV7-8	TRBJ1-2	CASSLALSYGYTF	TGTGCCAGCAGCTTAGCCCTTAGCTATGGCTACACCTTC
TRBD2	NA	TRBV3-1	TRBJ2-5	CASSQDRLAGGYETQYF	TGTGCCAGCAGCCAAGATAGGCTAGCGGGAGGGTATGAGACCCAGTACTTC
NA	NA	TRBV29-1	TRBJ2-5	CSVDRGSQETQYF	TGCAGCGTTGACAGGGGATCCCAAGAGACCCAGTACTTC
TRBD2	NA	TRBV3-1	TRBJ2-7	CASSQGGGSPYEQYF	TGTGCCAGCAGCCAAGGGGGCGGGAGTCCCTACGAGCAGTACTTC
NA	NA	TRBV14	TRBJ1-1	CASSQVHQAEAFF	TGTGCCAGCAGCCAAGTACACCAAGCTGAAGCTTTCTTT
NA	NA	TRBV20-1	TRBJ2-7	CSARRFRGASSYEQYF	TGCAGTGCTAGAAGGTTTAGGGGGGCTAGCTCCTACGAGCAGTACTTC
NA	few	TRBV29-1	TRBJ2-6	CSVRSPRSGSGANVLTF	TGCAGCGTTAGGTCGCCGAGATCGGGCTCTGGGGCCAACGTCCTGACTTTC
TRBD2	NA	TRBV6-1	TRBJ2-3	CASSDRAGASTDTQYF	TGTGCCAGCAGTGATCGAGCGGGAGCTAGCACAGATACGCAGTATTTT
TRBD1	few	TRBV29-1	TRBJ2-5	CSVAGGPQETQYF	TGCAGCGTTGCAGGGGGACCCCAAGAGACCCAGTACTTC
NA	few	TRBV2	TRBJ2-7	CASNTPGLSYEQYF	TGTGCCAGCAATACCCCGGGCCTTTCCTACGAGCAGTACTTC
NA	NA	TRBV15	TRBJ2-4	CATSRDPSVGIQYF	TGTGCCACCAGCAGAGACCCTAGCGTCGGCATTCAGTACTTC
TRBD1	NA	TRBV4-2	TRBJ1-2	CASSRGTGGSYGYTF	TGTGCCAGCAGCCGTGGGACAGGGGGTTCCTATGGCTACACCTTC
TRBD2	once	TRBV6-1	TRBJ2-1	CASSQGLAGSRNNEQFF	TGTGCCAGCAGTCAAGGACTAGCGGGATCGCGTAACAATGAGCAGTTCTTC
NA	NA	TRBV2	TRBJ1-1	CASSGRLLYTEAFF	TGTGCCAGCAGCGGACGTTTGCTGTACACTGAAGCTTTCTTT
NA	NA	TRBV14	TRBJ2-7	CASNRVGGVNEQYF	TGTGCCTCAAACCGTGTGGGAGGTGTGAACGAGCAGTACTTC
TRBD1	NA	TRBV5-4	TRBJ2-7	CASSSPGQNVYEQYF	TGTGCCAGCAGCTCACCGGGACAGAATGTCTACGAGCAGTACTTC
TRBD1	NA	TRBV5-6	TRBJ2-5	CASNDDRARETQYF	TGTGCCAGCAACGATGACAGGGCAAGGGAGACCCAGTACTTC
NA	NA	TRBV29-1	TRBJ1-2	CSVEGSGRGEIGYTF	TGCAGCGTTGAAGGTTCTGGCAGGGGTGAGATTGGCTACACCTTC
NA	few	TRBV20-1	TRBJ1-2	CSASRDTDYGYTF	TGCAGTGCTAGTAGGGACACGGACTATGGCTACACCTTC
TRBD2	few	TRBV3-1	TRBJ2-7	CASSPGLEYHEQYF	TGTGCCAGCAGCCCGGGACTAGAGTACCACGAGCAGTACTTC
TRBD1	NA	TRBV20-1	TRBJ2-1	CSATPDRDEQFF	TGCAGTGCTACGCCGGACAGGGATGAGCAGTTCTTC
NA	few	TRBV20-1	TRBJ2-1	CSATDAAGSYNEQFF	TGCAGTGCTACGGACGCAGCAGGCTCCTACAATGAGCAGTTCTTC
NA	NA	TRBV29-1	TRBJ1-1	CSVGNLMRTEAFF	TGCAGCGTTGGAAACTTAATGCGGACTGAAGCTTTCTTT
NA	NA	TRBV6-2/TRBV6-3	TRBJ2-7	CASSYSTDNYEQYF	TGTGCCAGCAGTTACTCCACAGACAACTACGAGCAGTACTTC
NA	NA	TRBV3-1	TRBJ1-1	CASSPGFGTEAFF	TGTGCCAGCAGCCCGGGGTTTGGGACTGAAGCTTTCTTT
NA	NA	TRBV6-6	TRBJ1-4	CASVTGEKLFF	TGTGCCAGCGTAACAGGTGAAAAACTGTTTTTT
NA	NA	TRBV6-1	TRBJ1-2	CASSERTGLKGGYTF	TGTGCCAGCAGTGAACGAACAGGGTTAAAAGGGGGCTACACCTTC
TRBD2	NA	TRBV6-5	TRBJ2-1	CASSLTGGRYNEQFF	TGTGCCAGCAGTCTCACAGGCGGGAGATACAATGAGCAGTTCTTC
NA	few	TRBV9	TRBJ2-3	CASSVGVGLDTQYF	TGTGCCAGCAGCGTTGGTGTAGGTTTGGATACGCAGTATTTT
TRBD2	NA	TRBV6-5	TRBJ2-7	CASTQTSGTYEQYF	TGTGCCAGCACCCAGACTAGCGGGACATACGAGCAGTACTTC
TRBD1	NA	TRBV3-1	TRBJ1-2	CASSPGTATLYGYTF	TGTGCCAGCAGCCCGGGGACAGCAACGCTCTATGGCTACACCTTC
NA	NA	TRBV28	TRBJ2-7	CASSLAPSEQYF	TGTGCCAGCAGTTTAGCCCCCTCCGAGCAGTACTTC
NA	few	TRBV5-1	TRBJ2-5	CASSFAPRETQYF	TGCGCCAGCAGCTTTGCCCCTCGAGAGACCCAGTACTTC
TRBD2	NA	TRBV7-2	TRBJ2-7	CASSLKAGGLYEQYF	TGTGCCAGCAGCTTGAAAGCGGGAGGGCTCTACGAGCAGTACTTC
TRBD2	many	TRBV11-2	TRBJ2-5	CASSVTSVRETQYF	TGTGCCAGCAGCGTTACTAGCGTACGGGAGACCCAGTACTTC
NA	many	TRBV21-1	TRBJ2-5	CASRLMTIAETQYF	TGTGCCAGCAGGTTAATGACAATTGCGGAGACCCAGTACTTC
NA	NA	TRBV25-1	TRBJ1-5	CASSQGFNQPQHF	TGTGCCAGCAGTCAAGGGTTTAATCAGCCCCAGCATTTT
NA	few	TRBV2	TRBJ2-5	CASIGLGGRAQYF	TGTGCCAGCATCGGACTAGGGGGCAGGGCCCAGTACTTC
NA	NA	TRBV27	TRBJ2-7	CASSTGTLAYEQYF	TGTGCCAGCAGTACGGGGACACTGGCCTACGAGCAGTACTTC
TRBD2	NA	TRBV29-1	TRBJ2-3	CSVDGGRIETQYF	TGCAGCGTTGACGGCGGGAGGATAGAGACGCAGTATTTT
NA	NA	TRBV12-3/TRBV12-4	TRBJ2-6	CASQSSGANVLTF	TGTGCCAGTCAGAGCTCTGGGGCCAACGTCCTGACTTTC
TRBD2	once	TRBV28	TRBJ2-5	CASSPSPGTSGGTQYF	TGTGCCAGCAGTCCATCCCCCGGGACTAGCGGAGGGACCCAGTACTTC
NA	few	TRBV20-1	TRBJ1-1	CSAPRAGLNTVAFF	TGCAGTGCCCCGCGAGCAGGCTTGAACACTGTAGCTTTCTTT